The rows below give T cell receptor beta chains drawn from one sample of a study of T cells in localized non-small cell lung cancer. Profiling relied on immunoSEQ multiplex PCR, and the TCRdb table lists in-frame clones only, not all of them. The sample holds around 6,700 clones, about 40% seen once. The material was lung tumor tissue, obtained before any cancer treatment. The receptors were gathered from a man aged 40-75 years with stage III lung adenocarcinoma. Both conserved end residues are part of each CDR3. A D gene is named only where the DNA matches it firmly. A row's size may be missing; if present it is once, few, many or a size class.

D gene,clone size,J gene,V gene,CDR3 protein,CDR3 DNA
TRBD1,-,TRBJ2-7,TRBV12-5,CASGWAPRDRSYEQYF,TGTGCTAGTGGTTGGGCCCCCAGGGACAGGAGCTACGAGCAGTACTTC
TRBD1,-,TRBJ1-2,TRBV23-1,CASSFGQEDGYTF,TGCGCCAGCAGCTTCGGACAGGAGGATGGCTACACCTTC
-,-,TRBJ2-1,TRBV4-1,CASSQDGFGWGNEQFF,TGCGCCAGCAGCCAAGATGGGTTCGGGTGGGGCAATGAGCAGTTCTTC
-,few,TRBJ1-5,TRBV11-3,CASSLGPDAQPQHF,TGTGCCAGCAGCTTAGGTCCGGATGCTCAGCCCCAGCATTTT
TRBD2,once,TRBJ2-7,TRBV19,CASSMITSGPYEQYF,TGTGCCAGTAGTATGATTACTAGCGGACCCTACGAGCAGTACTTC
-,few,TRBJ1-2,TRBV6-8,CASSSLGGQPSYGYTF,TGTGCCAGCAGTTCTCTAGGTGGACAGCCGAGCTATGGCTACACCTTC
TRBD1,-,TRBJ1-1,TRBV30,CAWSSTGQGKNTEAFF,TGTGCCTGGAGTTCAACCGGACAGGGGAAAAACACTGAAGCTTTCTTT
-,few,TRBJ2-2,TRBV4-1,CASSQDNSNTGELFF,TGCGCCAGCAGCCAAGACAACAGCAACACCGGGGAGCTGTTTTTT
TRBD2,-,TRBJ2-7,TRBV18,CASRRSGGSPYEQYF,TGTGCCAGCCGTAGGAGCGGGGGCTCACCCTACGAGCAGTACTTC
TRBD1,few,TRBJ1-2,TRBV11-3,CASSLRTGDYYGYTF,TGTGCCAGCAGCTTGAGGACAGGGGATTACTATGGCTACACCTTC
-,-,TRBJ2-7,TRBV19,CASRGRVTYEQYF,TGTGCCAGTAGAGGACGTGTCACCTACGAGCAGTACTTC
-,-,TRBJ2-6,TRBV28,CASSFSGANVLTF,TGTGCCAGCAGTTTCAGTGGGGCCAACGTCCTGACTTTC
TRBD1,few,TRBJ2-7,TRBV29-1,CSVRGTGASYEQYF,TGCAGCGTCAGGGGGACAGGGGCGAGCTACGAGCAGTACTTC
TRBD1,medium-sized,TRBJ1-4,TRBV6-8,CASSSTGVKKLFF,TGTGCCAGCAGCTCGACAGGGGTGAAAAAACTGTTTTTT
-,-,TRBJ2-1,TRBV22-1,CASSIGRLNEQFF,TGTGCCAGCAGCATAGGGAGATTGAATGAGCAGTTCTTC
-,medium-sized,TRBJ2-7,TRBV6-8,CASSYGLASPEQYF,TGTGCCAGCAGTTACGGGCTAGCGTCCCCCGAGCAGTACTTC
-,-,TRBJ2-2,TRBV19,CASRDEASPNSNTGELFF,TGTGCCAGCAGGGATGAGGCTAGCCCCAACTCGAACACCGGGGAGCTGTTTTTT
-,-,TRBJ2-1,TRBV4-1,CASSQDGAHYNEQFF,TGCGCCAGCAGCCAAGATGGGGCTCATTACAATGAGCAGTTCTTC
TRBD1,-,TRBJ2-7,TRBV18,CASSPSRDRGDEQYF,TGTGCCAGCTCACCGAGCCGGGACAGGGGAGACGAGCAGTACTTC
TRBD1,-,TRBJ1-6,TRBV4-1,CASSHRGQGASPLHF,TGCGCCAGCAGCCACCGCGGACAGGGGGCTTCACCCCTCCACTTT
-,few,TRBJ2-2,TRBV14,CASSQGRRELSTGELFF,TGTGCCAGCAGCCAAGGAAGGCGGGAATTAAGCACCGGGGAGCTGTTTTTT
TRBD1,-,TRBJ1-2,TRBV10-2,CASKRTGDYGYTF,TGCGCCAGCAAGCGAACAGGGGACTATGGCTACACCTTC
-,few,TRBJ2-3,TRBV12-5,CASILPLTGREIFLNTQYF,TGTGCCAGCATTCTCCCTTTGACCGGACGGGAGATATTTTTGAATACGCAGTATTTT
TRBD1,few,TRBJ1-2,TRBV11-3,CASSLETWTGNGYTF,TGTGCCAGCAGCTTAGAAACATGGACAGGGAATGGCTACACCTTC
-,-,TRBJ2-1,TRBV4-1,CASSPGTSKGVNEQFF,TGCGCCAGCAGCCCAGGTACGTCGAAAGGGGTGAATGAGCAGTTCTTC
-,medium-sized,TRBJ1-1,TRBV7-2,CASSSGLNTEAFF,TGTGCCAGCAGCTCCGGACTTAACACTGAAGCTTTCTTT
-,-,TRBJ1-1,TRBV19,CASSIGALNTEAFF,TGTGCCAGTAGTATCGGGGCCCTAAACACTGAAGCTTTCTTT